This T cell receptor beta chain is from a study of T cells in tumors and immune-related adverse events. V was pared by 0 bases and J by 4 bases, with 7 bases between. Germline V CDR1 and CDR2: SGHRS, YFSETQ. CDR3 length equals 13 residues. Data came from immunoSEQ multiplex PCR; TCRdb stores just in-frame clones and leaves some out. This sample yields more than 10,000 clones, of which roughly 90% are seen a single time; 1.5% belongs to the top ten. This sequence was found in a female donor with metastatic renal cell carcinoma. The sample consisted of lymph node tissue, taken from a patient treated with anti-PD-1 therapy. The V and J genes are TRBV5-1 and TRBJ1-2; TRBD1 is a possible D gene (6 bases). CDR3 in amino acids: CASSLGGGYGYTF. The CDR3 nucleotides read TGCGCCAGCAGCTTGGGAGGGGGCTATGGCTACACCTTC.